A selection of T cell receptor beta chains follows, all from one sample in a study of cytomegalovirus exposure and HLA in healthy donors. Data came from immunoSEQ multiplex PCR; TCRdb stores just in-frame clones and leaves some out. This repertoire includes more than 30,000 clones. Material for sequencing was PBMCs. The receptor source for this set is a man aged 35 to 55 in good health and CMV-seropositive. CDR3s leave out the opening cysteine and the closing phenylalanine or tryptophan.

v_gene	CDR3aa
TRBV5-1	ASSGQGTGTEAF
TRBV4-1	ASSPQAPQGGQPQH
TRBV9	ASSQWRGTDTQY
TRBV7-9	ASSLAATGNTIY
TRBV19	ASSIVASSYEQY
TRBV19	ASSMGTGQNEQF
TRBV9	ASSLTGQGEAF
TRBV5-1	ASSLRGFGAEAF
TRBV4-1	ASSQVRGLAYEQY
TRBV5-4	ASSLQGANYGYT
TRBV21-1	ASTSSPGSYT
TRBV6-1	ASSELLAVNEQF
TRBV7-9	ASSVTGASEAF
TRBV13	ASSTGGGRTDTQY
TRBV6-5	ASSSLTGTGNDGYT
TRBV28	ASSLEGLGLNTEAF
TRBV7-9	ASSSQLSSGSSYTGELF